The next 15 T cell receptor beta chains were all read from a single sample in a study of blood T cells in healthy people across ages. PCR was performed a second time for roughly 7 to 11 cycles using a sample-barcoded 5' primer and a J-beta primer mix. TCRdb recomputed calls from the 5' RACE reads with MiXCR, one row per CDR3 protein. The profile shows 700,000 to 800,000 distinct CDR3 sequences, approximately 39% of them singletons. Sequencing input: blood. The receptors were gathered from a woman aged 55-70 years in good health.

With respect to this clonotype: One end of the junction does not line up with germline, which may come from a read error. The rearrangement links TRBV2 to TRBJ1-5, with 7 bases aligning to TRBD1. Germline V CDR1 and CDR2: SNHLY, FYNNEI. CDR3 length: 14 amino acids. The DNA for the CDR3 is TGTGCCGGCAGTGAGCCCAGGGGGAGGCAGCCCCAGCATTTT. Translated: CAGSEPRGRQPQHF.

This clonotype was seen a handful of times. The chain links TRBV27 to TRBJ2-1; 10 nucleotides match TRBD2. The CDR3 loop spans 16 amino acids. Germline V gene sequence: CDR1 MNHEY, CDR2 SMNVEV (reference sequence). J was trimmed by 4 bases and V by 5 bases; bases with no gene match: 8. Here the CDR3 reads CASSLSSGSQYNEQFF. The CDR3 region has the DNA TGTGCCAGCAGTCTCTCTAGCGGGAGTCAGTACAATGAGCAGTTCTTC.

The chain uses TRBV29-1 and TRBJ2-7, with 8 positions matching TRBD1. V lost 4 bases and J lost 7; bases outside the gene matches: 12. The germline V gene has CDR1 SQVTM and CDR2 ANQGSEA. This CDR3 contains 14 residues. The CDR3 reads CSVAADRGYNEQYF. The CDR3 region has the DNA TGCAGCGTTGCCGCCGACAGGGGTTACAATGAGCAGTACTTC.

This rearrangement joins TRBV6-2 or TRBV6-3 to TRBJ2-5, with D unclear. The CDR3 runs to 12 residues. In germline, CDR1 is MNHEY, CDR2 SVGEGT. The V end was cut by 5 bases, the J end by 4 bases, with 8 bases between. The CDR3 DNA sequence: TGTGCCAGCAGTAGGGAAATAGAGACCCAGTACTTC. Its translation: CASSREIETQYF.

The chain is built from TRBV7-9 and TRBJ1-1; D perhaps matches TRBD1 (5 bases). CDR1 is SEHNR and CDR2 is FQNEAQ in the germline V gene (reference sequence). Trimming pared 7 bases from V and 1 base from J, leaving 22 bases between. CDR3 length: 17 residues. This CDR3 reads CASNIPRKGRENTEAFF. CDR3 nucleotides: TGTGCCAGCAACATCCCGAGAAAGGGACGGGAGAACACTGAAGCTTTCTTT.

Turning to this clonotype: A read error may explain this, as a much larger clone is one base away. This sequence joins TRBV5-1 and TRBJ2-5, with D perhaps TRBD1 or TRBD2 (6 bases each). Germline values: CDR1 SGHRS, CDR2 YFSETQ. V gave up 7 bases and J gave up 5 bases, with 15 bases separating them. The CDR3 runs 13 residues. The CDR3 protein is CASGITGRETQYF. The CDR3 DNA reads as TGCGCCAGCGGCATAACAGGGAGGGAGACCCAGTACTTC.

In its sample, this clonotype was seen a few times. CDR3 amino acids: CASSLVAGYLQETQYF. Written as DNA, the CDR3 is TGTGCCAGCAGCTTAGTAGCGGGGTATCTCCAAGAGACCCAGTACTTC. The chain links TRBV7-2 to TRBJ2-5, with TRBD2 matching 8 bases. The length of the CDR3 is 16 residues. After removal of 1 base from V and 1 base from J, the junction contained 5 bases not matched to a gene. CDR1 SGHTA and CDR2 FQGNSA come from the germline V gene.

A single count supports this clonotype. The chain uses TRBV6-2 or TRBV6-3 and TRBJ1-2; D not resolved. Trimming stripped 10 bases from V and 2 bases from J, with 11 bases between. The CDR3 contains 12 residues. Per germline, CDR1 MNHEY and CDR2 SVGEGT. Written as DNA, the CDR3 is TGTGCCACCCGACGGACGAACTATGGCTACACCTTC. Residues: CATRRTNYGYTF.

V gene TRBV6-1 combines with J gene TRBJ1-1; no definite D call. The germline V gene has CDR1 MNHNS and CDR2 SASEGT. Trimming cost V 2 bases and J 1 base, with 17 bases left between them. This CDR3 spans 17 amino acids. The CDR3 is CASSEWATSTANTEAFF. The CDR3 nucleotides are TGTGCCAGCAGTGAATGGGCGACGAGCACAGCGAACACTGAAGCTTTCTTT.

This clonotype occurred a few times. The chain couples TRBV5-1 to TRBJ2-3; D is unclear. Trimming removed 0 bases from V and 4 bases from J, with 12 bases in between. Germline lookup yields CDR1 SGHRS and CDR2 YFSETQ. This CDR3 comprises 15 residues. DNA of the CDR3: TGCGCCAGCAGCTTGGGTCGTGTAGGTCCAGATACGCAGTATTTT. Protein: CASSLGRVGPDTQYF.

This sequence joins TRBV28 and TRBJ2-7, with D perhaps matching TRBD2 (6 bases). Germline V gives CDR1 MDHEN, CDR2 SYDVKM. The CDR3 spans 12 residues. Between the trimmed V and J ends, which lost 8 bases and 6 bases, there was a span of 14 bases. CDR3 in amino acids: CASFSRGVEQYF. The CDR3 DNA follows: TGTGCCAGCTTTTCGCGGGGTGTCGAGCAGTACTTC.

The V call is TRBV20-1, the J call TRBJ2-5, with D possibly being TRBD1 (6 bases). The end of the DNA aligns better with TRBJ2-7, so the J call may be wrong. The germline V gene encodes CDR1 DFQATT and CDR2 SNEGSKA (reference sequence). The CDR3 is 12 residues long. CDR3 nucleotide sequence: TGCAGTGCTCCTCAGGGGAATGACGAGCAGTACTTC. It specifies CSAPQGNDEQYF.

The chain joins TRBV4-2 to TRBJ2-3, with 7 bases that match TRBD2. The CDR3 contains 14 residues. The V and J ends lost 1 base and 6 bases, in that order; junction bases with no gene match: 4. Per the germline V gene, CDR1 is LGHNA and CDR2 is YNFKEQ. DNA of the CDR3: TGTGCCAGCAGCCAAGTTGGGGGGGACGATACGCAGTATTTT. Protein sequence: CASSQVGGDDTQYF.

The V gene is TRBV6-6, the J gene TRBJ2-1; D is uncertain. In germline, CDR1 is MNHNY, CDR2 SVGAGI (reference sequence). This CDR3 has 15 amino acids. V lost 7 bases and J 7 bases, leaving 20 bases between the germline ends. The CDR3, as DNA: TGTGCCAGCAACCCCCGGAGTAGAACACCTAATGAGCAGTTCTTC. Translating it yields CASNPRSRTPNEQFF.

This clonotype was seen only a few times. CDR3 region: CASSWGLAGDTDTQYF. Here the CDR3 DNA reads TGTGCCAGCAGCTGGGGACTAGCGGGGGATACAGATACGCAGTATTTT. The rearrangement links TRBV7-3 to TRBJ2-3; 14 bases match TRBD2. Germline V gives CDR1 SGHTA, CDR2 FQGTGA. This CDR3 is built from 16 residues. V lost 4 bases to trimming and J lost 3 bases; unmatched junction nucleotides: 3. The variable domain in full, completed from reference TRBV7-3 and TRBJ2-3, reads GAGVSQTPSNKVTEKGKYVELRCDPISGHTALYWYRQSLGQGPEFLIYFQGTGAADDSGLPNDRFFAVRPEGSVSTLKIQRTERGDSAVYLCASSWGLAGDTDTQYFGPGTRLTVL.